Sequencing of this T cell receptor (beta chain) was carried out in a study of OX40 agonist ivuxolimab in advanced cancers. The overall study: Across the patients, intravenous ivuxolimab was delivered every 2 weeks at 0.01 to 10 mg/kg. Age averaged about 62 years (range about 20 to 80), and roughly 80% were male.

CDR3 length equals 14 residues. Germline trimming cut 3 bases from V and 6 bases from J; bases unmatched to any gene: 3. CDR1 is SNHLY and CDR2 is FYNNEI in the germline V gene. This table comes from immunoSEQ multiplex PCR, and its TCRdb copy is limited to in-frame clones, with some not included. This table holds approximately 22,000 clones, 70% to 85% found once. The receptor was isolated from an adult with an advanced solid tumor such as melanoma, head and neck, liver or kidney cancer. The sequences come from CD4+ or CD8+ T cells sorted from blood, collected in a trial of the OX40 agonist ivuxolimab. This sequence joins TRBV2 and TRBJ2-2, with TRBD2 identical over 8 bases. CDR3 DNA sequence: TGTGCCAGCAGTGAGGTGCGGGGGGCCGGGGAGCTGTTTTTT. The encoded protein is CASSEVRGAGELFF.